This T cell receptor beta chain is drawn from a study of cytomegalovirus exposure and HLA in healthy donors. Whole-study results and caveats: Rare sequences made up most TCRs, while some public TCRs were found in many donors. Earlier analysis yielded a pattern in which most TCR beta V segments were productive about 90% or about 30% of the time. The authors considered a cluster of highly shared sequence variants likely to be a sequencing artifact. As was reported, the classifier diagnosed cytomegalovirus status with high specificity and sensitivity.

PCR employed 60 Vbeta and 13 Jbeta primers. Produced via immunoSEQ multiplex PCR; TCRdb's table is partial and in-frame only. This sample has some 110,000 clones, with around 80% found just once. Comments on this clone: Its specificity is not known.

The CDR3 spans 15 residues. V lost 2 bases to trimming and J lost 0 bases, with 8 bases between them. Germline CDR1 reads SEHNR; CDR2 reads FQNEAQ (reference sequence). The chain combines TRBV7-9 with TRBJ2-1; a weak D match, TRBD1 (5 bases). This clonotype was obtained from an older woman in good health and CMV-seropositive. The sequenced sample was PBMCs. The CDR3 DNA follows: TGTGCCAGCAGCTTACGTGGGGCCTCCTACAATGAGCAGTTCTTC. Translation: CASSLRGASYNEQFF.